A selection of T cell receptor beta chains follows, all from one sample in a study of T cells after yellow fever vaccination. Via MiXCR, TCRdb re-called the 5' RACE reads, giving one row per CDR3 protein. Of about 340,000 distinct CDR3 sequences in the sample, about 4% were seen once. The specimen was PBMCs, collected 5 days after the yellow fever booster vaccination. The source is a man aged 18 to 30 who received the YFV17D yellow fever vaccine. CDR3s include the opening cysteine and the closing phenylalanine or tryptophan. Fields, in order: CDR3 protein, CDR3 DNA, clone size, J gene, V gene, D gene, CDR3 length. A D gene is named only where the DNA matches it firmly. Clone size is stated in some rows and not others, as once, few, many or a class when expanded.

CDR3aa: CATSDFLLRGDSTDTQYF
CDR3nt: TGTGCCACCAGTGATTTCCTTCTTCGGGGCGACAGCACAGATACGCAGTATTTT
abundance: NA
j_gene: TRBJ2-3
v_gene: TRBV24-1
d_gene: NA
len: 18

CDR3aa: CASSETGDYGYTF
CDR3nt: TGTGCCAGCAGTGAGACAGGGGACTATGGCTACACCTTC
abundance: many
j_gene: TRBJ1-2
v_gene: TRBV6-1
d_gene: TRBD1
len: 13

CDR3aa: CASSVGRTSVSYNEQFF
CDR3nt: TGTGCCAGCAGCGTAGGGAGGACTAGCGTGTCCTACAATGAGCAGTTCTTC
abundance: many
j_gene: TRBJ2-1
v_gene: TRBV9
d_gene: TRBD2
len: 17

CDR3aa: CASSSGTGHGYTF
CDR3nt: TGTGCCAGCAGCTCCGGGACAGGGCATGGCTACACCTTC
abundance: few
j_gene: TRBJ1-2
v_gene: TRBV7-9
d_gene: TRBD1
len: 13

CDR3aa: CASSQEIGSISTEAFF
CDR3nt: TGCGCCAGCAGCCAAGAAATAGGGTCGATAAGTACTGAAGCTTTCTTT
abundance: few
j_gene: TRBJ1-1
v_gene: TRBV4-1
d_gene: NA
len: 16

CDR3aa: CASSGGANEQFF
CDR3nt: TGTGCCAGCAGCGGAGGAGCCAATGAGCAGTTCTTC
abundance: many
j_gene: TRBJ2-1
v_gene: TRBV5-6
d_gene: NA
len: 12

CDR3aa: CASSEQGTDTQYF
CDR3nt: TGTGCCAGCAGTGAGCAGGGCACAGATACGCAGTATTTT
abundance: many
j_gene: TRBJ2-3
v_gene: TRBV2
d_gene: NA
len: 13

CDR3aa: CASSPGRQLREKLFF
CDR3nt: TGTGCCAGCAGTCCGGGACGCCAACTGCGGGAAAAACTGTTTTTT
abundance: few
j_gene: TRBJ1-4
v_gene: TRBV28
d_gene: NA
len: 15

CDR3aa: CASSRVGTTGIGNTEAFF
CDR3nt: TGCGCCAGCAGCCGGGTCGGAACCACAGGTATAGGGAACACTGAAGCTTTCTTT
abundance: few
j_gene: TRBJ1-1
v_gene: TRBV4-1
d_gene: NA
len: 18

CDR3aa: CASSRGGLTRTETQYF
CDR3nt: TGTGCCAGCAGCCGGGGGGGACTAACCAGAACAGAGACCCAGTACTTC
abundance: many
j_gene: TRBJ2-5
v_gene: TRBV7-2
d_gene: TRBD2
len: 16

CDR3aa: CASSPSSGLAGGRRDTQYF
CDR3nt: TGTGCCAGCAGTCCCTCTTCAGGGCTAGCGGGGGGGCGGAGAGATACGCAGTATTTT
abundance: NA
j_gene: TRBJ2-3
v_gene: TRBV6-5
d_gene: TRBD2
len: 19

CDR3aa: CASSSYDGQPKHF
CDR3nt: TGTGCCAGCAGCTCGTACGACGGTCAGCCCAAGCATTTT
abundance: NA
j_gene: TRBJ1-5
v_gene: TRBV7-9
d_gene: NA
len: 13

CDR3aa: CASSHYRGGSDTQYF
CDR3nt: TGCGCCAGCAGCCATTATCGCGGGGGATCAGATACGCAGTATTTT
abundance: NA
j_gene: TRBJ2-3
v_gene: TRBV4-3
d_gene: TRBD2
len: 15

CDR3aa: CASSPTSGGPGEQFF
CDR3nt: TGTGCCAGCAGCCCGACTAGCGGGGGGCCGGGTGAGCAGTTCTTC
abundance: many
j_gene: TRBJ2-1
v_gene: TRBV7-2
d_gene: TRBD2
len: 15

CDR3aa: CASSLKPAGGIENTIYF
CDR3nt: TGTGCCAGCAGCTTAAAGCCGGCAGGGGGTATCGAAAACACCATATATTTT
abundance: NA
j_gene: TRBJ1-3
v_gene: TRBV7-3
d_gene: TRBD1
len: 17

CDR3aa: CASSQAEQGARSPLHF
CDR3nt: TGTGCCAGCAGCCAAGCTGAACAGGGGGCCCGATCACCCCTCCACTTT
abundance: few
j_gene: TRBJ1-6
v_gene: TRBV4-2
d_gene: TRBD1
len: 16

CDR3aa: CATSSTTEIYEQYF
CDR3nt: TGTGCCACCAGCTCGACGACAGAAATCTACGAGCAGTACTTC
abundance: NA
j_gene: TRBJ2-7
v_gene: TRBV15
d_gene: NA
len: 14

CDR3aa: CASSQAGGRSYNEQFF
CDR3nt: TGCGCCAGCAGCCAAGCGGGGGGGCGCTCCTACAATGAGCAGTTCTTC
abundance: many
j_gene: TRBJ2-1
v_gene: TRBV4-3
d_gene: TRBD2
len: 16

CDR3aa: CASSLGSRNYGYTF
CDR3nt: TGTGCCAGCAGCTTAGGGAGCAGGAACTATGGCTACACCTTC
abundance: NA
j_gene: TRBJ1-2
v_gene: TRBV7-9
d_gene: NA
len: 14

CDR3aa: CASRMGYQETQYF
CDR3nt: TGTGCCAGTCGTATGGGGTACCAAGAGACCCAGTACTTC
abundance: many
j_gene: TRBJ2-5
v_gene: TRBV28
d_gene: NA
len: 13

CDR3aa: CASSLGRTGPHNEQFF
CDR3nt: TGTGCCAGCAGCTTGGGGCGGACAGGGCCGCACAATGAGCAGTTCTTC
abundance: many
j_gene: TRBJ2-1
v_gene: TRBV7-9
d_gene: TRBD1
len: 16

CDR3aa: CASSFGGQGFFGTNEKLFF
CDR3nt: TGTGCCAGCAGTTTTGGTGGACAGGGGTTTTTTGGAACTAATGAAAAACTGTTTTTT
abundance: many
j_gene: TRBJ1-4
v_gene: TRBV12-3/TRBV12-4
d_gene: TRBD1
len: 19

CDR3aa: CASSLFRESGEQYF
CDR3nt: TGTGCCAGCAGTTTATTCAGGGAGTCAGGCGAGCAGTACTTC
abundance: NA
j_gene: TRBJ2-7
v_gene: TRBV12-3/TRBV12-4
d_gene: NA
len: 14

CDR3aa: CASSEGRGTSNTGELFF
CDR3nt: TGTGCCAGCAGCGAAGGGAGGGGCACCTCGAACACCGGGGAGCTGTTTTTT
abundance: few
j_gene: TRBJ2-2
v_gene: TRBV2
d_gene: TRBD2
len: 17

CDR3aa: CASSPTGSWLIQPQHF
CDR3nt: TGTGCCAGCTCACCTACGGGATCGTGGCTTATACAGCCCCAGCATTTT
abundance: NA
j_gene: TRBJ1-5
v_gene: TRBV18
d_gene: NA
len: 16

CDR3aa: CSAFREGSYNEQFF
CDR3nt: TGCAGTGCTTTCCGAGAGGGTTCGTACAATGAGCAGTTCTTC
abundance: few
j_gene: TRBJ2-1
v_gene: TRBV20-1
d_gene: NA
len: 14

CDR3aa: CASSLGDSSTDTQYF
CDR3nt: TGTGCCAGCAGTTTAGGGGACAGCAGCACAGATACGCAGTATTTT
abundance: few
j_gene: TRBJ2-3
v_gene: TRBV12-3/TRBV12-4
d_gene: TRBD1
len: 15

CDR3aa: CASSPIGGLAGASTDTQYF
CDR3nt: TGTGCCAGCAGTCCCATTGGTGGGCTAGCGGGGGCGAGCACAGATACGCAGTATTTT
abundance: few
j_gene: TRBJ2-3
v_gene: TRBV27
d_gene: TRBD2
len: 19

CDR3aa: CASSSTLGVTYEQYF
CDR3nt: TGCGCCAGCAGCTCGACTTTGGGCGTAACCTACGAGCAGTACTTC
abundance: many
j_gene: TRBJ2-7
v_gene: TRBV5-1
d_gene: NA
len: 15

CDR3aa: CASSLGGAYYNSPLHF
CDR3nt: TGTGCCAGCAGCTTAGGGGGGGCTTACTATAATTCACCCCTCCACTTT
abundance: NA
j_gene: TRBJ1-6
v_gene: TRBV7-2
d_gene: NA
len: 16

CDR3aa: CASSLPLRGRTGELFF
CDR3nt: TGCGCCAGCAGCTTACCCCTCAGGGGGCGAACCGGGGAGCTGTTTTTT
abundance: many
j_gene: TRBJ2-2
v_gene: TRBV5-1
d_gene: TRBD1
len: 16

CDR3aa: CATSRAYYGYTF
CDR3nt: TGTGCCACCAGCAGAGCGTATTATGGCTACACCTTC
abundance: NA
j_gene: TRBJ1-2
v_gene: TRBV15
d_gene: NA
len: 12

CDR3aa: CASSPAGERTEAFF
CDR3nt: TGCGCCAGCAGCCCGGCAGGGGAGAGAACTGAAGCTTTCTTT
abundance: many
j_gene: TRBJ1-1
v_gene: TRBV4-1
d_gene: NA
len: 14

CDR3aa: CASSLNGGEKLFF
CDR3nt: TGTGCCAGCAGCTTGAATGGGGGTGAAAAACTGTTTTTT
abundance: many
j_gene: TRBJ1-4
v_gene: TRBV7-2
d_gene: NA
len: 13

CDR3aa: CSVAKGVNTEAFF
CDR3nt: TGCAGCGTTGCGAAAGGGGTGAACACTGAAGCTTTCTTT
abundance: NA
j_gene: TRBJ1-1
v_gene: TRBV29-1
d_gene: NA
len: 13

CDR3aa: CASSTLSRGVIIPGMNTEAFF
CDR3nt: TGTGCCAGCAGTACACTATCTCGGGGGGTAATTATTCCAGGAATGAACACTGAAGCTTTCTTT
abundance: few
j_gene: TRBJ1-1
v_gene: TRBV12-3/TRBV12-4
d_gene: NA
len: 21

CDR3aa: CASSTVAGLRGGNTIYF
CDR3nt: TGTGCCAGTAGTACGGTTGCAGGTCTCCGGGGTGGAAACACCATATATTTT
abundance: NA
j_gene: TRBJ1-3
v_gene: TRBV19
d_gene: NA
len: 17

CDR3aa: CSARQGASSPLHF
CDR3nt: TGCAGTGCCAGACAGGGGGCGAGTTCACCCCTCCACTTT
abundance: few
j_gene: TRBJ1-6
v_gene: TRBV20-1
d_gene: TRBD1
len: 13

CDR3aa: CASSYRGQGTGELFF
CDR3nt: TGTGCCAGCAGTTACAGGGGACAGGGGACCGGGGAGCTGTTTTTT
abundance: few
j_gene: TRBJ2-2
v_gene: TRBV6-5
d_gene: TRBD1
len: 15

CDR3aa: CASSLAHSDTQYF
CDR3nt: TGTGCCAGCAGCTTAGCCCACTCAGATACGCAGTATTTT
abundance: few
j_gene: TRBJ2-3
v_gene: TRBV5-6
d_gene: NA
len: 13

CDR3aa: CASSLGNSVAKNIQYF
CDR3nt: TGCGCCAGCAGCTTGGGTAACAGCGTAGCCAAAAACATTCAGTACTTC
abundance: many
j_gene: TRBJ2-4
v_gene: TRBV5-1
d_gene: NA
len: 16

CDR3aa: CASSRTVNTEAFF
CDR3nt: TGTGCCAGCAGTAGGACGGTGAACACTGAAGCTTTCTTT
abundance: many
j_gene: TRBJ1-1
v_gene: TRBV5-5
d_gene: NA
len: 13

CDR3aa: CASSYSTGQVAQNSPLHF
CDR3nt: TGTGCCAGCAGTTACTCGACAGGACAGGTGGCTCAGAATTCACCCCTCCACTTT
abundance: few
j_gene: TRBJ1-6
v_gene: TRBV6-5
d_gene: TRBD1
len: 18

CDR3aa: CASSQSRANGELFF
CDR3nt: TGTGCCAGCAGCCAGTCCAGGGCTAACGGGGAGCTGTTTTTT
abundance: many
j_gene: TRBJ2-2
v_gene: TRBV11-1
d_gene: NA
len: 14

CDR3aa: CASSSPGLAGPGELFF
CDR3nt: TGCGCCAGCAGTTCTCCGGGACTAGCGGGGCCCGGGGAGCTGTTTTTT
abundance: many
j_gene: TRBJ2-2
v_gene: TRBV5-1
d_gene: TRBD2
len: 16

CDR3aa: CASSLGQYEQYF
CDR3nt: TGTGCCAGCAGCCTAGGACAGTACGAGCAGTACTTC
abundance: many
j_gene: TRBJ2-7
v_gene: TRBV11-1
d_gene: NA
len: 12

CDR3aa: CASSPGQGVLIHF
CDR3nt: TGTGCCAGTAGTCCGGGACAGGGCGTTTTGATCCACTTT
abundance: NA
j_gene: TRBJ1-6
v_gene: TRBV19
d_gene: TRBD1
len: 13

CDR3aa: CASSLDLGALNTEAFF
CDR3nt: TGTGCCAGCAGCTTAGATCTTGGGGCTTTGAACACTGAAGCTTTCTTT
abundance: few
j_gene: TRBJ1-1
v_gene: TRBV11-2
d_gene: NA
len: 16

CDR3aa: CASSLDRATNEKLFF
CDR3nt: TGTGCCAGCAGCTTAGACAGGGCAACTAATGAAAAACTGTTTTTT
abundance: many
j_gene: TRBJ1-4
v_gene: TRBV7-9
d_gene: NA
len: 15